Each of the 23 T cell receptor beta chains below was sequenced from the same sample in a study of T cells in Graves' hyperthyroidism and ophthalmopathy. TCR beta CDR3 sequences were amplified from RNA transcripts. With the HTBI primer set, the TCR CDR3 went through a first round of RT-PCR. TCRdb re-called the multiplex PCR reads through MiXCR, storing one row per CDR3 protein. The sample carries fewer than 500,000 distinct CDR3 sequences, roughly 13% recorded once. The specimen sequenced was blood. The origin of the receptors is a man aged 25-45 years with Graves' hyperthyroidism that later progressed to Graves' ophthalmopathy.

This clonotype was recorded at least ten times. J is TRBJ2-3 and V is TRBV11-1, with no clear D. The CDR3 sequence is 13 residues long. The germline gives CDR1 SGHAT, CDR2 FQDESV (reference sequence). Trimming stripped 4 bases from V and 1 base from J, with 6 bases between. The CDR3: CASSSAGTDTQYF. The CDR3 DNA sequence: TGTGCCAGCAGCTCCGCGGGCACAGATACGCAGTATTTT.

Ten or more counts support this clonotype. CDR3 sequence (DNA): TGTGCCATCAGGGCGGATGGGGAAAACTATGGCTACACCTTC. Translated, it gives CAIRADGENYGYTF. The V gene is TRBV10-3, the J gene TRBJ1-2; no firm D call. The CDR3 spans 14 residues. CDR1 is ENHRY and CDR2 is SYGVKD in the germline V gene. V gave up 6 bases and J gave up 2 bases, with 13 bases separating them.

The V and J genes are TRBV20-1 and TRBJ2-2, with a possible D match to TRBD2 (6 bases). The germline CDR1 and CDR2 sequences are DFQATT and SNEGSKA (reference sequence). The V gene lost 4 bases and the J gene lost 6 bases, with 21 bases spanning the gap. There are 16 residues in the CDR3. The DNA of the CDR3 is TGCAGTGCTAACCGCCTCGGAGGGGATCTCGCCGGGGAGCTGTTTTTT. Translation: CSANRLGGDLAGELFF.

The table lists this clonotype with many counts. This chain joins TRBV27 and TRBJ2-1, with unresolved D. Trimming removed 7 bases from V and 8 bases from J, with 18 bases in between. Germline V CDR1 and CDR2: MNHEY, SMNVEV (reference sequence). The CDR3 length is 14 residues. The CDR3 loop reads CASTTIGHRHEQFF. CDR3 nucleotides: TGTGCCAGCACCACGATCGGGCATCGACATGAGCAGTTCTTC.

Comment on this clonotype: It may be a read error: a sequence one base away is much more abundant. The J gene is TRBJ1-1, the V gene TRBV7-2; possibly TRBD1 for D (5 bases). Looked up from germline, CDR1 is SGHTA and CDR2 is FQGNSA. The CDR3 has 15 amino acids. V was cut by 0 bases and J by 6 bases, with 14 bases left in between. CDR3 DNA sequence: TGTGCCAGCAGCTTAGCGGGACGAACGGGCGCTGAAGCTTTCTTT. The encoded protein is CASSLAGRTGAEAFF.

This clonotype was recorded at least ten times. CDR3 region: CASSLKGRTVNQPQHF. CDR3 bases: TGTGCCAGCAGTTTAAAGGGAAGGACAGTCAATCAGCCCCAGCATTTT. The chain joins TRBV7-8 to TRBJ1-5; TRBD1 might be the D (6 bases). With 6 bases removed from V and 3 bases from J, the gap between germline ends came to 18 bases. The germline V gene has CDR1 SGHVS and CDR2 FQNEAQ. The CDR3 consists of 16 residues.

This chain connects TRBV5-1 to TRBJ2-3; 7 bases fit TRBD2. Germline assignment: CDR1 SGHRS and CDR2 YFSETQ. V was clipped by 7 bases and J by 2 bases; unmatched bases: 7. CDR3 length equals 14 residues. The CDR3 coding sequence is TGCGCCAGCGGGGGGAGGGCCAACACAGATACGCAGTATTTT. Residues: CASGGRANTDTQYF.

This chain uses TRBV5-8 with TRBJ1-1; no definite D call. V shed 6 bases and J shed 4 bases, with 10 bases lying between them. Germline V gene sequence: CDR1 SGHTS, CDR2 YDEGEE. The CDR3 contains 12 residues. CDR3 in amino acids: CASTEGPTEAFF. The CDR3 coding sequence is TGTGCCAGCACCGAGGGTCCCACTGAAGCTTTCTTT.

This clonotype was found many times. The V call is TRBV28, the J call TRBJ2-5, with 9 nucleotides matching TRBD1. The CDR3 loop spans 18 amino acids. Germline lookup yields CDR1 MDHEN and CDR2 SYDVKM. V lost 2 bases, J lost 0 bases, and 10 bases stayed unmatched. CDR3 DNA sequence: TGTGCCAGCAGTTTACCCTCGGACAGGGGCTTGTACCAAGAGACCCAGTACTTC. Amino acids: CASSLPSDRGLYQETQYF.

This clonotype came up a few times. The V call is TRBV5-1, the J call TRBJ1-2; D not resolved. V gave up 0 bases and J gave up 3 bases, with 12 bases separating them. Per germline, CDR1 SGHRS and CDR2 YFSETQ. There are 15 residues in the CDR3. CDR3 residues: CASSLAPGLYYGYTF. The CDR3 DNA reads TGCGCCAGCAGCTTGGCCCCAGGACTTTACTATGGCTACACCTTC. Looking up the rest from reference TRBV5-1 and TRBJ1-2 gives the full variable domain: KAGVTQTPRYLIKTRGQQVTLSCSPISGHRSVSWYQQTPGQGLQFLFEYFSETQRNKGNFPGRFSGRQFSNSRSEMNVSTLELGDSALYLCASSLAPGLYYGYTFGSGTRLTVV.

This chain uses TRBV4-1 with TRBJ1-2, with a possible D match to TRBD1 (5 bases). Germline V gene lookup returns CDR1 MGHRA and CDR2 YSYEKL. The CDR3 spans 17 residues. V was clipped by 0 bases and J by 4 bases, with 18 bases between them. CDR3 sequence: CASSQDPARVWVYGYTF. DNA of the CDR3: TGCGCCAGCAGCCAAGATCCCGCCAGGGTCTGGGTCTATGGCTACACCTTC.

This clonotype occurred many times. J is TRBJ1-5 and V is TRBV28; perhaps TRBD1 as D (5 bases). The germline V gene has CDR1 MDHEN and CDR2 SYDVKM. V was pared by 0 bases and J by 2 bases, with 8 bases between. The CDR3 length is 15 residues. In nucleotides, the CDR3 is TGTGCCAGCAGTTTATGGGGGGTCGGCAATCAGCCCCAGCATTTT. As protein: CASSLWGVGNQPQHF.

This clonotype was seen at least ten times. V and J are TRBV5-4 and TRBJ1-1; D is unresolved. The V and J ends lost 5 bases and 6 bases respectively, with 17 bases between them. Germline loops: CDR1 SGHNT, CDR2 YYREEE (reference sequence). This CDR3 contains 14 residues. DNA of the CDR3: TGTGCCAGCAGAGCCGGACCCTTGGGCGCTGAAGCTTTCTTT. This encodes CASRAGPLGAEAFF.

This clonotype was seen repeatedly, ten times or more. The chain employs TRBV7-8 and TRBJ2-5; D is ambiguous. The CDR3 totals 13 residues. In germline, CDR1 is SGHVS, CDR2 FQNEAQ. V was trimmed by 6 bases and J by 1 base, leaving 9 bases between them. The CDR3 region is CASRRRVQETQYF. CDR3 DNA: TGTGCCAGCAGACGAAGGGTCCAAGAGACCCAGTACTTC.

The sample holds many counts of this clonotype. The chain links TRBV4-1 to TRBJ1-1, with a weak D call TRBD1 (6 bases). Trimming took off 3 bases at V and 6 bases at J, with 14 bases between the two ends. CDR3 length: 14 amino acids. Germline CDR1 reads MGHRA; CDR2 reads YSYEKL. CDR3 loop: CASSHLTGRAEAFF. The CDR3 nucleotides read TGCGCCAGCAGCCACTTAACAGGGAGGGCTGAAGCTTTCTTT.

This clonotype has ten or more counts. V usage is TRBV12-3 or TRBV12-4 and J usage is TRBJ1-3; the D is unclear. The CDR3 length is 13 residues. The V end was cut by 6 bases, the J end by 0 bases, with 6 bases between. CDR3 loop: CASRLSSGNTIYF. The CDR3, as DNA: TGTGCCAGCAGACTGAGCTCTGGAAACACCATATATTTT.

This clonotype was found a few times. This chain joins TRBV3-1 and TRBJ2-5; D gene uncertain. The CDR3 contains 14 residues. V was cut by 2 bases and J by 5 bases, with 12 bases left in between. Germline-derived CDR1 and CDR2 are LGHDT and YNNKEL (reference sequence). CDR3 bases: TGTGCCAGCAGCCAACGCAGTTTAAGGGAGACCCAGTACTTC. Translated, it gives CASSQRSLRETQYF.

This clonotype appeared a few times. The CDR3: CASSLSWGRFTEAFF. For the CDR3, the DNA is TGTGCCAGCAGTTTATCGTGGGGGCGATTCACTGAAGCTTTCTTT. This chain uses TRBV27 with TRBJ1-1; possibly TRBD1 for D (6 bases). Germline CDR1 reads MNHEY; CDR2 reads SMNVEV (reference sequence). The CDR3 runs 15 residues. V was trimmed by 0 bases and J by 4 bases, leaving 12 bases between them.

The V call is TRBV15, the J call TRBJ2-3, with a weak D call TRBD2 (6 bases). Trimming stripped 3 bases from V and 2 bases from J, with 9 bases between. This CDR3 is 14 amino acids long. Germline loops: CDR1 LNHNV, CDR2 YYDKDF (reference sequence). CDR3 amino acids: CATSSGGPTDTQYF. The CDR3 DNA follows: TGTGCCACCAGCAGCGGGGGTCCCACAGATACGCAGTATTTT.

The rearrangement joins TRBV3-1 to TRBJ1-2; D perhaps matches TRBD1 (6 bases). This CDR3 is built from 15 residues. V gave up 4 bases and J gave up 2 bases, with 14 bases separating them. Germline V lookup: CDR1 LGHDT, CDR2 YNNKEL (reference sequence). CDR3: CASSLGQFGNYGYTF. As DNA, the CDR3 is TGTGCCAGCAGCCTAGGACAGTTTGGAAACTATGGCTACACCTTC.

This clonotype was seen many times. CDR3 protein: CACRGPGAQHF. In nucleotides, the CDR3 is TGTGCCTGCCGGGGCCCAGGGGCCCAGCATTTT. The V call is TRBV12-3 or TRBV12-4, the J call TRBJ1-5; D may be TRBD1 (6 bases). The V gene lost 11 bases and the J gene lost 11 bases, with 16 bases spanning the gap. The CDR3 runs 11 residues.

There are many counts of this clonotype. The J gene is TRBJ1-5, the V gene TRBV6-1; tentatively, D is TRBD1 (5 bases). Germline CDR1 is MNHNS and CDR2 is SASEGT. Trimming pared 5 bases from V and 2 bases from J, leaving 19 bases between. The CDR3 length is 17 residues. CDR3 nucleotides: TGTGCCAGCAGTCCACTCTCGGGACTGGCTGGCAATCAGCCCCAGCATTTT. Its protein is CASSPLSGLAGNQPQHF.

The chain employs TRBV7-3 and TRBJ2-3; possible D gene TRBD1, 5 bases. Germline V gives CDR1 SGHTA, CDR2 FQGTGA. Between the trimmed V and J ends, which lost 4 bases and 4 bases, there was a span of 15 bases. This CDR3 is built from 15 residues. The CDR3 loop reads CASSSFGRQSDTQYF. For the CDR3, the DNA is TGTGCCAGCAGCTCCTTCGGTCGACAGTCAGATACGCAGTATTTT.